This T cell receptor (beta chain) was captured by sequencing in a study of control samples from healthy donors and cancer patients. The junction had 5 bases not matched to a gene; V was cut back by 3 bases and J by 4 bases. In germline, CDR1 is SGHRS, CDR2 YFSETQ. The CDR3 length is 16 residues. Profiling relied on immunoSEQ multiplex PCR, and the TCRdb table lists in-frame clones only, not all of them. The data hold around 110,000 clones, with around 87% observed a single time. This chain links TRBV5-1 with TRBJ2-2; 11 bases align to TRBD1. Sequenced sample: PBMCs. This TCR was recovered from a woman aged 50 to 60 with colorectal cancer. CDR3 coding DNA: TGCGCCAGCAGCTCTCGGACAGGGGGCCGCACCGGGGAGCTGTTTTTT. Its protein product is CASSSRTGGRTGELFF.